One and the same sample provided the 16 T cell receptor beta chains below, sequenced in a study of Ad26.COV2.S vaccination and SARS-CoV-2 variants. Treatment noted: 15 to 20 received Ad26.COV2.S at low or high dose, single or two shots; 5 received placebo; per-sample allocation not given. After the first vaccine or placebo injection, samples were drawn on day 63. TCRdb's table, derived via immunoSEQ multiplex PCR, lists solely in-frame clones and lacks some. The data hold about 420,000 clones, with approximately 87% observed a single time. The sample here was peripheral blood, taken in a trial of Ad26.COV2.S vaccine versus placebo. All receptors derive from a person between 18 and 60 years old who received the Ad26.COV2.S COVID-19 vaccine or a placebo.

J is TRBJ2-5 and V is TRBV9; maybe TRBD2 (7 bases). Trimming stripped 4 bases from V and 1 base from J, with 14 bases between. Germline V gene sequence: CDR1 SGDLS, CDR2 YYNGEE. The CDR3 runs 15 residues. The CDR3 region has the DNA TGTGCCAGCAGCCCGGGGGGCGGGACCCAAGAGACCCAGTACTTC. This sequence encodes CASSPGGGTQETQYF.

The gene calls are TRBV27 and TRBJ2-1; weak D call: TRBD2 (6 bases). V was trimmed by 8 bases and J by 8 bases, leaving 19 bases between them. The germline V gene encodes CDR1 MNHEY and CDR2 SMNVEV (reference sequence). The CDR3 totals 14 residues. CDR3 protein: CASRASWGVDEQFF. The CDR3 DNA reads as TGTGCCAGCCGCGCGAGCTGGGGGGTGGATGAGCAGTTCTTC.

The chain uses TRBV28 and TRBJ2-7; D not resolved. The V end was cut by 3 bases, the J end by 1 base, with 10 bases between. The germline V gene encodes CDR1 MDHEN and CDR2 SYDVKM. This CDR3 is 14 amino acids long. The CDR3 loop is CASSFPHRSYEQYF. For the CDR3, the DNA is TGTGCCAGCAGTTTTCCACATCGGTCCTACGAGCAGTACTTC.

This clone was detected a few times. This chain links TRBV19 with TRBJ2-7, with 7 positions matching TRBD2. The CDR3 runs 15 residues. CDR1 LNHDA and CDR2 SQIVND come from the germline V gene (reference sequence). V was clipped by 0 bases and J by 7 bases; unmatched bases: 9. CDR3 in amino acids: CASSIDPTGGREQYF. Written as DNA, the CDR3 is TGTGCCAGTAGTATAGACCCAACGGGAGGCCGTGAGCAGTACTTC. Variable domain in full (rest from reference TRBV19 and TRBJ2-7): DGGITQSPKYLFRKEGQNVTLSCEQNLNHDAMYWYRQDPGQGLRLIYYSQIVNDFQKGDIAEGYSVSREKKESFPLTVTSAQKNPTAFYLCASSIDPTGGREQYFGPGTRLTVT.

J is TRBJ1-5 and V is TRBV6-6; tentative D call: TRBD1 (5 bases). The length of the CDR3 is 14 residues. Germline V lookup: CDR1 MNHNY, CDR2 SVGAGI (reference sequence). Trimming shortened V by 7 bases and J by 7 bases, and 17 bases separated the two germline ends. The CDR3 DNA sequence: TGTGCCAGCAACCCGTCGGGGACTTGGCAGCCCCAGCATTTT. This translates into CASNPSGTWQPQHF.

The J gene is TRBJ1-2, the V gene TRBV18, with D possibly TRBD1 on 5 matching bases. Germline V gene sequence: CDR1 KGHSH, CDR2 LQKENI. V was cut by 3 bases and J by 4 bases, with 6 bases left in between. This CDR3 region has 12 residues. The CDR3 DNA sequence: TGTGCCAGCTCACCCCAGGGCTATGGCTACACCTTC. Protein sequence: CASSPQGYGYTF.

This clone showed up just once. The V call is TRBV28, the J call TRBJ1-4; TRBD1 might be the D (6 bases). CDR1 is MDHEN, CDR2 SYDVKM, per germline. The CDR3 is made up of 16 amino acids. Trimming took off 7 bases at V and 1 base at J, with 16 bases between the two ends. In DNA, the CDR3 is TGTGCCAGCACCAAAGGGGGATTAGGAACTAATGAAAAACTGTTTTTT. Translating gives CASTKGGLGTNEKLFF. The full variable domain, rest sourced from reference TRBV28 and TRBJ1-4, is DVKVTQSSRYLVKRTGEKVFLECVQDMDHENMFWYRQDPGLGLRLIYFSYDVKMKEKGDIPEGYSVSREKKERFSLILESASTNQTSMYLCASTKGGLGTNEKLFFGSGTQLSVL.

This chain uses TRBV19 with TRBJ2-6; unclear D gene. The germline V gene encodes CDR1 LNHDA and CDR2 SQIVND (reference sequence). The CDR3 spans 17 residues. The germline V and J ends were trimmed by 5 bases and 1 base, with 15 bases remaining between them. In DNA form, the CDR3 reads TGTGCCAGTAGTCCAATCCCCCAGGAGTCTGGGGCCAACGTCCTGACTTTC. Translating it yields CASSPIPQESGANVLTF.

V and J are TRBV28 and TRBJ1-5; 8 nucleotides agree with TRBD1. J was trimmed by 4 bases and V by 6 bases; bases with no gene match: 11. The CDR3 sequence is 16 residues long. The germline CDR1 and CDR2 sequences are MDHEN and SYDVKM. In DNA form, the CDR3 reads TGTGCCAGCAGCCGAACAGGGACAGGAAAAAATCAGCCCCAGCATTTT. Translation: CASSRTGTGKNQPQHF. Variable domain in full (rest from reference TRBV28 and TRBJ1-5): DVKVTQSSRYLVKRTGEKVFLECVQDMDHENMFWYRQDPGLGLRLIYFSYDVKMKEKGDIPEGYSVSREKKERFSLILESASTNQTSMYLCASSRTGTGKNQPQHFGDGTRLSIL.

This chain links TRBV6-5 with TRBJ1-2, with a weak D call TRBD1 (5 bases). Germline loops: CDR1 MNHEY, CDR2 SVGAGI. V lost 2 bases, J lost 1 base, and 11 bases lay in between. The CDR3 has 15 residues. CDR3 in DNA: TGTGCCAGCAGTTACGGTCAGGGTGATAACTATGGCTACACCTTC. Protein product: CASSYGQGDNYGYTF.

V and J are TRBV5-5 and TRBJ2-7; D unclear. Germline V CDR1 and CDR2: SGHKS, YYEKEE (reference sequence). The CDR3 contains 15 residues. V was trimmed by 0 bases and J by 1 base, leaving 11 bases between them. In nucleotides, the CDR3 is TGTGCCAGCAGCTTGGCGCTGGCCAGGTCCTACGAGCAGTACTTC. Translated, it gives CASSLALARSYEQYF.

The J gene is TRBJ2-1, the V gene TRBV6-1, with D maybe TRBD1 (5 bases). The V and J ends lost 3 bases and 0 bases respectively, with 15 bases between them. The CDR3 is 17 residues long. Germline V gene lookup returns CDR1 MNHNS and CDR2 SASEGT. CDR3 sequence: CASSDYGAPSSYNEQFF. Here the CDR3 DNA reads TGTGCCAGCAGTGATTATGGGGCGCCTAGCTCCTACAATGAGCAGTTCTTC.

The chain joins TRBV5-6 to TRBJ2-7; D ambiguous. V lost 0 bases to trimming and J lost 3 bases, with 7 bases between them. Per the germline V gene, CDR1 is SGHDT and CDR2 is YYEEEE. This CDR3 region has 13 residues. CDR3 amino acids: CASSLVGIYEQYF. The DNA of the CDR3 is TGTGCCAGCAGCTTGGTGGGGATCTACGAGCAGTACTTC.

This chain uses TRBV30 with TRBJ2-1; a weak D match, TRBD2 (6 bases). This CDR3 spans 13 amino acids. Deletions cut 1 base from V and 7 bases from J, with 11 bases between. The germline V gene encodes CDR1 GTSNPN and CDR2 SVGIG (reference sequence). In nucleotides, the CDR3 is TGTGCCTGGAGTGGGGAGGACTGGAATGAGCAGTTCTTC. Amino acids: CAWSGEDWNEQFF.

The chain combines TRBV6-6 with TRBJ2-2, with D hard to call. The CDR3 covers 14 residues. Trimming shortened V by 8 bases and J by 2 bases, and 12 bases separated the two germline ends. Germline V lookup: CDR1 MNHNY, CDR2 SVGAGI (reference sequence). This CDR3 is CASVRLPNTGELFF. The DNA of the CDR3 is TGTGCCAGCGTTCGTCTCCCTAACACCGGGGAGCTGTTTTTT.

In nucleotides, the CDR3 is TGTGCCAGCAGTTCCCGGGACAGGGGGGTATCCTACGAGCAGTACTTC. Translation: CASSSRDRGVSYEQYF. The V call is TRBV28, the J call TRBJ2-7; 11 bases agree with TRBD1. CDR1 is MDHEN, CDR2 SYDVKM, per germline. V was clipped by 4 bases and J by 1 base; unmatched bases: 6. The CDR3 spans 16 residues.